The 8 T cell receptor beta chains presented below share a single source sample, sequenced in a study of cytomegalovirus exposure and HLA in healthy donors. Only in-frame clones appear in the TCRdb table, and some are missing; sequencing was by immunoSEQ multiplex PCR. The table includes roughly 140,000 clones, about 86% detected once. Sequences were obtained from PBMCs. The receptors come from a woman in her late teens or twenties in good health and CMV-seropositive.

The chain has TRBV9 and TRBJ2-3, with D possibly matching TRBD2 (6 bases). The CDR3 is made up of 15 amino acids. CDR1 is SGDLS and CDR2 is YYNGEE in the germline V gene. Trimming removed 4 bases from V and 6 bases from J, with 18 bases in between. Here the CDR3 reads CASSSQVTGVDTQYF. The DNA for the CDR3 is TGTGCCAGCAGCTCACAGGTTACGGGAGTGGATACGCAGTATTTT.

This sequence joins TRBV2 and TRBJ1-1; a possible D gene is TRBD1 (5 bases). V was pared by 2 bases and J by 1 base, with 14 bases between. This CDR3 has 16 amino acids. Germline assignment: CDR1 SNHLY and CDR2 FYNNEI. CDR3 DNA sequence: TGTGCCAGCAGTGAAAGGGCGGGACTGACGAACACTGAAGCTTTCTTT. Protein: CASSERAGLTNTEAFF. The full variable domain, in which reference TRBV2 and TRBJ1-1 provide the parts outside the CDR3, is EPEVTQTPSHQVTQMGQEVILRCVPISNHLYFYWYRQILGQKVEFLVSFYNNEISEKSEIFDDQFSVERPDGSNFTLKIRSTKLEDSAMYFCASSERAGLTNTEAFFGQGTRLTVV.

The J gene is TRBJ1-6, the V gene TRBV5-1; TRBD1 agrees at 12 bases. In germline, CDR1 is SGHRS, CDR2 YFSETQ. The CDR3 runs to 16 residues. J gave up 6 bases and V 4 bases, and 5 bases lay outside the gene matches. DNA for the CDR3: TGCGCCAGCAGCGTGGGGACAGGGGGCATTAATTCACCCCTCCACTTT. Translation: CASSVGTGGINSPLHF.

The chain uses TRBV7-9 and TRBJ1-1, with 9 nucleotides matching TRBD1. This CDR3 spans 14 amino acids. The germline V gene encodes CDR1 SEHNR and CDR2 FQNEAQ (reference sequence). After removal of 2 bases from V and 9 bases from J, the junction contained 7 bases not matched to a gene. The DNA for the CDR3 is TGTGCCAGCAGCTTAAATGGAGGACAGGGGCAAGCTTTCTTT. Translation: CASSLNGGQGQAFF.

This clone has only one observation. The chain links TRBV29-1 to TRBJ2-1; possibly TRBD2 for D (6 bases). This CDR3 has 15 amino acids. Germline-derived CDR1 and CDR2 are SQVTM and ANQGSEA. Trimming took 4 bases from V and 7 from J, leaving 20 bases between them. CDR3 DNA: TGCAGCGTTGGGGCTTCCAGACTAGTAGGTAATGAGCAGTTCTTC. Its protein is CSVGASRLVGNEQFF.

The rearrangement joins TRBV21-1 to TRBJ2-1; the listed D gene, TRBD1, was not tested against the DNA. TRBV21-1 is an annotated pseudogene. The length of the CDR3 is 15 residues. The CDR3, as DNA: TGTGCCAGCAGCAAAGGCCACAGGGTGTACGATGAGCAGTTCTTC. Translated, it gives CASSKGHRVYDEQFF.

The chain is built from TRBV5-1 and TRBJ2-5; the D is unclear. CDR3 size: 13 residues. V was trimmed by 3 bases and J by 5 bases, leaving 11 bases between them. Germline V gives CDR1 SGHRS, CDR2 YFSETQ. The CDR3 region is CASSSAPEETQYF. The CDR3 nucleotides are TGCGCCAGCAGCTCCGCCCCCGAGGAGACCCAGTACTTC.

V usage is TRBV5-4 and J usage is TRBJ1-2, with 8 bases identical to TRBD1. Germline CDR1 reads SGHNT; CDR2 reads YYREEE (reference sequence). This CDR3 has 14 amino acids. V trimming: 3 bases; J trimming: 8 bases; junction bases outside the gene matches: 9. The chain's CDR3 is CASSYRTGLGGYTF. The CDR3 DNA reads TGTGCCAGCAGCTACCGGACAGGGCTAGGGGGCTACACCTTC.